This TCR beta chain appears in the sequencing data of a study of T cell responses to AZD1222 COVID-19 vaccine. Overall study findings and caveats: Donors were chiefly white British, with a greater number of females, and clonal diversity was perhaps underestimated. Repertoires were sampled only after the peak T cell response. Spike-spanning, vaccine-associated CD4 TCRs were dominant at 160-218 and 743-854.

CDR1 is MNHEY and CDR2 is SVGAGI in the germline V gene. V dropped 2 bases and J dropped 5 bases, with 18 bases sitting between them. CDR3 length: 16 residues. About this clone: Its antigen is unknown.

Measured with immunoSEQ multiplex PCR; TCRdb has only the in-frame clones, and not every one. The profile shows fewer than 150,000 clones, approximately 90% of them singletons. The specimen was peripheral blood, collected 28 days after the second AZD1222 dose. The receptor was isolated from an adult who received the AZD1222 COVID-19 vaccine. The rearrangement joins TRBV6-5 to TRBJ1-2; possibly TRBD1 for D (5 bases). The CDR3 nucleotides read TGTGCCAGCAGTTACCGGCCAGGGTCTCGCCGGTATGGCTACACCTTC. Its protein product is CASSYRPGSRRYGYTF.